The T cell receptor beta chain under discussion was sequenced for a study of response to subunit inactivated influenza vaccine. Whole-study results and caveats: The authors put forward the suggestion that each seasonal influenza vaccination may bring in only a limited number of new T cells.

As to this clonotype: Antigen unknown.

TCRdb redid the calling of the RT-PCR reads with MiXCR, one entry per CDR3 protein. The data hold 530,000 or so distinct CDR3 sequences, with approximately 12% observed a single time. Trimming pared 6 bases from V and 7 bases from J, leaving 14 bases between. The CDR3 is 13 residues long. The V gene's germline CDR1 is MNHNS and CDR2 SASEGT. The receptor was derived from a man aged 50 to 59 who received an inactivated influenza vaccine. Material: PBMCs from blood, obtained on the day of vaccination. V usage is TRBV6-1 and J usage is TRBJ2-3; perhaps TRBD2 as D (6 bases). The CDR3 is CASRRDPGNTQYF. DNA for the CDR3: TGTGCCAGCAGGCGGGACCCGGGAAATACGCAGTATTTT.